The 32 T cell receptor beta chains listed next were all sequenced from one sample in a study of T cells expressing NK-cell markers. TCRdb re-called the 5' RACE reads and gives one entry per CDR3 protein, without DNA. This sample carries 6,500 to 9,500 distinct CDR3 sequences, with less than 80% going to the ten biggest clones. Sequenced sample: blood T cells: a sorted CD56 or NKG2C T cell subset, CD4+ or CD8+ T cells, or bulk PBMC T cells (not recorded which). All receptors come from a man between 18 and 69 years old in good health.

The chain combines TRBV20-1 with TRBJ1-1. The CDR3 covers 13 residues. Germline V gene sequence: CDR1 DFQATT, CDR2 SNEGSKA (reference sequence). CDR3 residues: CSSGRRVTTEAFF.

The chain recombines TRBV3-1 with TRBJ2-6; the D call from TCRdb, TRBD1, cannot be confirmed without DNA. Germline V CDR1 and CDR2: LGHDT, YNNKEL (reference sequence). The CDR3 contains 14 residues. CDR3 sequence reads: CASSQGGEANVLTF.

The chain combines TRBV20-1 with TRBJ2-5; TCRdb lists TRBD2, though no DNA is available to test this call. This CDR3 spans 16 amino acids. The V gene's germline CDR1 is DFQATT and CDR2 SNEGSKA (reference sequence). The CDR3 loop is CSARGLAGGPGETQYF.

The chain combines TRBV6-4 with TRBJ2-1. CDR3 length equals 13 residues. The germline V gene encodes CDR1 MRHNA and CDR2 SNTAGT. CDR3 sequence reads: CASSSSDPNEQFF.

This chain joins TRBV19 and TRBJ2-6; TCRdb's D call, TRBD1, is unchecked because there is no DNA. CDR1 is LNHDA, CDR2 SQIVND, per germline (reference sequence). The CDR3 totals 16 residues. The CDR3 protein is CASSTQTGTGANVLTF.

The chain joins TRBV7-3 to TRBJ2-5; TCRdb calls TRBD2, which cannot be checked without DNA. CDR1 is SGHTA, CDR2 FQGTGA, per germline. This CDR3 spans 14 amino acids. This CDR3 is CASSPLGTGSPQYF.

V gene TRBV27 combines with J gene TRBJ1-5. The CDR3 contains 15 residues. Germline lookup yields CDR1 MNHEY and CDR2 SMNVEV (reference sequence). CDR3 sequence reads: CASSKDGGLYQPQHF.

V gene TRBV7-9 combines with J gene TRBJ1-2. The CDR3 has 13 amino acids. Germline-derived CDR1 and CDR2 are SEHNR and FQNEAQ (reference sequence). This CDR3 is CASSLIESYGYTF.

This chain joins TRBV20-1 and TRBJ1-2; TCRdb gives TRBD1 as the D gene, but with no DNA this cannot be confirmed. Looked up from germline, CDR1 is DFQATT and CDR2 is SNEGSKA (reference sequence). This CDR3 comprises 16 residues. The CDR3 loop reads CSARAGRGTSNYGYTF.

The chain has TRBV6-2 or TRBV6-3 and TRBJ1-1. CDR1 and CDR2 (germline): MNHEY, SVGEGT. The CDR3 spans 13 residues. The CDR3: CASSSDYNTEAFF.

The V call is TRBV20-1, the J call TRBJ2-1; TCRdb calls TRBD2, which cannot be checked without DNA. There are 15 residues in the CDR3. Germline-derived CDR1 and CDR2 are DFQATT and SNEGSKA (reference sequence). The CDR3 is CSAKGTSGDYNEQFF.

This clonotype is called medium-sized based on its frequency. The rearrangement links TRBV6-5 to TRBJ2-3; TCRdb names TRBD1, which stays unverified in the absence of DNA. In germline, CDR1 is MNHEY, CDR2 SVGAGI. This CDR3 comprises 15 residues. CDR3 protein: CASSYSPGSTDTQYF.

V usage is TRBV6-1 and J usage is TRBJ2-3; TCRdb's D call, TRBD1, is unchecked because there is no DNA. Germline V gene lookup returns CDR1 MNHNS and CDR2 SASEGT. The CDR3 extends over 15 amino acids. This CDR3 is CASSESGGGFDTQYF.

CDR3 loop: CASSDRTGEWSEAFF. This rearrangement joins TRBV6-1 to TRBJ1-1; TCRdb's assignment of TRBD1 cannot be checked, as there is no DNA. From germline, CDR1 is MNHNS and CDR2 SASEGT. This CDR3 region has 15 residues.

The chain combines TRBV30 with TRBJ2-2; the TCRdb D gene call, TRBD1, has no DNA to confirm it. The V gene's germline CDR1 is GTSNPN and CDR2 SVGIG (reference sequence). CDR3 length: 15 residues. CDR3 in amino acids: CAWRGGGQDMGELFF.

This chain links TRBV18 with TRBJ2-1; absent DNA, TCRdb's TRBD2 call cannot be checked. The germline V gene encodes CDR1 KGHSH and CDR2 LQKENI. The CDR3 contains 15 residues. Here the CDR3 reads CASSPGLAEGNEQFF.

The V and J genes are TRBV5-1 and TRBJ2-2. Germline V gives CDR1 SGHRS, CDR2 YFSETQ. This CDR3 contains 15 residues. This chain's CDR3 is CASSLFTDHTGELFF. The full variable domain, in which reference TRBV5-1 and TRBJ2-2 provide the parts outside the CDR3, is KAGVTQTPRYLIKTRGQQVTLSCSPISGHRSVSWYQQTPGQGLQFLFEYFSETQRNKGNFPGRFSGRQFSNSRSEMNVSTLELGDSALYLCASSLFTDHTGELFFGEGSRLTVL.

V is TRBV6-4 and J is TRBJ2-6; no DNA is available, so the TRBD2 call from TCRdb remains unchecked. This CDR3 is 17 amino acids long. Germline lookup yields CDR1 MRHNA and CDR2 SNTAGT. CDR3: CASSASGANSGANVLTF.

The chain couples TRBV20-1 to TRBJ2-5. This CDR3 contains 18 residues. Germline loops: CDR1 DFQATT, CDR2 SNEGSKA (reference sequence). The CDR3 loop reads CSARVEFSPHSLQETQYF.

The V call is TRBV4-2, the J call TRBJ2-6. Germline assignment: CDR1 LGHNA and CDR2 YNFKEQ. This CDR3 is built from 16 residues. The CDR3 here is CASSQGDGSGANVLTF.

V usage is TRBV24-1 and J usage is TRBJ1-5; TCRdb lists TRBD1, though no DNA is available to test this call. This CDR3 has 14 residues. Germline assignment: CDR1 KGHDR and CDR2 SFDVKD. This CDR3 is CATSDRDRNQPQHF.

This sequence joins TRBV18 and TRBJ2-5; TCRdb's D gene call, TRBD2, goes unchecked for lack of DNA. Germline-derived CDR1 and CDR2 are KGHSH and LQKENI. The CDR3 extends over 15 amino acids. The CDR3 spells CASSPQTSGQETQYF.

The chain is built from TRBV6-4 and TRBJ2-3; without DNA, the TCRdb call of TRBD2 cannot be checked. Germline CDR1 reads MRHNA; CDR2 reads SNTAGT. The CDR3 is made up of 16 amino acids. The CDR3 here is CASSEEAGGSTDTQYF.

This clonotype is called medium-sized based on its frequency. V and J are TRBV5-6 and TRBJ2-7; as DNA is missing, the TRBD2 call by TCRdb cannot be tested. This CDR3 is built from 17 residues. Germline-derived CDR1 and CDR2 are SGHDT and YYEEEE. CDR3 sequence reads: CASSLGRRSGGTYEQYF. Complete variable domain (other parts from reference TRBV5-6 and TRBJ2-7): DAGVTQSPTHLIKTRGQQVTLRCSPKSGHDTVSWYQQALGQGPQFIFQYYEEEERQRGNFPDRFSGHQFPNYSSELNVNALLLGDSALYLCASSLGRRSGGTYEQYFGPGTRLTVT.

This chain uses TRBV6-6 with TRBJ1-2; the TCRdb call, TRBD1, lacks DNA for checking. CDR1 and CDR2 (germline): MNHNY, SVGAGI (reference sequence). CDR3 length equals 13 residues. The CDR3 loop reads CASSHRDSLGYTF.

V and J are TRBV21-1 and TRBJ2-1; TCRdb calls TRBD2, which cannot be checked without DNA. TRBV21-1 is designated a pseudogene. The CDR3 is made up of 17 amino acids. The CDR3 sequence: CASSKGPDFLRGNEQFF.

The V and J genes are TRBV6-1 and TRBJ2-3; TCRdb's assignment of TRBD1 cannot be checked, as there is no DNA. Germline CDR1 reads MNHNS; CDR2 reads SASEGT. The CDR3 is 16 residues long. This CDR3 reads CASSLNRGRGTDTQYF.

CDR3 sequence reads: CRTAGTSGGAYEQYF. The genes are TRBV20-1 and TRBJ2-7; the TRBD2 assignment by TCRdb is unverifiable without DNA. Germline CDR1 and CDR2: DFQATT and SNEGSKA (reference sequence). The CDR3 length is 15 residues.

The chain combines TRBV20-1 with TRBJ1-2. Looked up from germline, CDR1 is DFQATT and CDR2 is SNEGSKA (reference sequence). CDR3 length equals 15 residues. CDR3: CSARGGAGANYGYTF.

The genes are TRBV3-1 and TRBJ2-6. The CDR3 covers 16 residues. The germline V gene has CDR1 LGHDT and CDR2 YNNKEL (reference sequence). The CDR3 sequence is CASSQDPGSGANVLTF.

This chain links TRBV15 with TRBJ2-2; the D gene TCRdb calls, TRBD2, cannot be checked with no DNA. The CDR3 runs to 15 residues. Per the germline V gene, CDR1 is LNHNV and CDR2 is YYDKDF (reference sequence). The CDR3 protein is CATSSGTMDTGELFF.

The V and J genes are TRBV20-1 and TRBJ2-1; TCRdb calls TRBD2, which cannot be checked without DNA. CDR1 DFQATT and CDR2 SNEGSKA come from the germline V gene (reference sequence). This CDR3 comprises 16 residues. CDR3 protein: CSARSTTSLFHNEQFF.